The clone carrying this T cell receptor (beta chain) was observed a few times. Combining a sample-barcoded 5' primer with a J-beta primer mix, a second PCR ran for about 7 to 11 cycles. The template-switch adaptor was a 5' adaptor with 12 random nucleotides. It tagged each cDNA molecule. Each sample yielded at least 3 million CDR3-containing paired-end reads. One entry per CDR3 protein results from TCRdb running MiXCR on the 5' RACE reads. Of 1.5 million to 2 million distinct CDR3 sequences listed, approximately 40% are singletons. This specimen comes from a study of blood T cells in healthy people across ages. Total RNA extraction produced at least 5.5 micrograms (per sample) for the study. This CDR3 has 13 residues. Germline V gives CDR1 SGHDT, CDR2 YYEEEE. The V end was cut by 6 bases, the J end by 3 bases, with 13 bases between.

The TCR was taken from a human donor in good health. The sample taken for sequencing was blood. The chain combines TRBV5-6 with TRBJ2-7, with D possibly TRBD1 on 5 matching bases. The DNA for the CDR3 is TGTGCCAGCACCACAGGTACCTTCTACGAGCAGTACTTC. This translates into CASTTGTFYEQYF.